The following is a T cell receptor (beta chain) sequence with its context. The PCR employed 60 Vbeta primers together with 13 Jbeta primers. Sequencing used immunoSEQ multiplex PCR; TCRdb keeps in-frame clones, though not all of them. Here the sample table reports tens of thousands of clones. This CDR3 region has 14 residues. Trimming stripped 0 bases from V and 6 bases from J, with 10 bases between. In germline, CDR1 is MNHNS, CDR2 SASEGT. These data originate in a study of cytomegalovirus exposure and HLA in healthy donors. Looking at the study overall: There were under 140 million unique TCR beta sequences, drawn from 150 million to 200 million T cells, in an earlier analysis. Ancestry clustering placed around four fifths of 350 to 500 genotyped donors in the Caucasian-associated cluster.

The TCR originated in a woman in her 40s in good health and CMV-seropositive. V and J are TRBV6-1 and TRBJ2-3, with a tentative D call TRBD2 (6 bases). The sample was PBMCs. The CDR3 here is CASSEAGGTDTQYF. CDR3 nucleotide sequence: TGTGCCAGCAGTGAAGCGGGAGGTACGGATACGCAGTATTTT.